What follows is one T cell receptor beta chain and its context. Its recognized antigen is unknown. The input lacks base qualities; no much larger clone sits a single base away. These data come from a study of beta chain features in type 1 diabetes (dated by TCRdb to the late 2010s). For the study in its entirety: No differences in mean age, gender distribution, total cell number or subset yield were found between patients and healthy donors. A total of some 110 million sorted cells were examined across all samples, and a strong correlation was observed between cell number per subset and RNA yield. In the study, TCRB repertoires of sorted circulating CD4+ T cell subsets from recently diagnosed type 1 diabetes patients were compared with those of matched healthy donors. Regulatory and stem cell-like memory subsets were isolated from only 8 patients and roughly eight healthy donors, whereas naive and central memory subsets came from all 28 donors.

CDR1 LGHNA and CDR2 YNFKEQ were looked up in the germline V gene. Counted from cysteine to phenylalanine, this CDR3 has 18 amino acids. This entry keeps only the CDR3 DNA: 54 bases, framed from base 1. V drops 0 bases and J drops 4 bases, leaving 19 bases in between. All of the isolated RNA was reverse transcribed with the High Capacity cDNA Reverse Transcription Kit, so expressed TCRB transcripts were sequenced. Deep immunoSEQ sequencing was applied to naive, central memory and regulatory T cell samples, giving an average of approximately 3.8 million total reads per sample. Sorted cells were lysed in RLT buffer, and RNA was extracted using DNase-treated RNeasy Micro or Mini kits according to cell number. To prevent cross-contamination, every cell subset was processed on its own, while patient and healthy donor samples were processed together. The immunoSEQ multiplex PCR was used to amplify TCRB sequences from cDNA, generating 87-bp fragments that spanned the CDR3 region. Amplicons were sequenced on the Illumina HiSeq platform. The original pipeline was this. Synthetic template baselines were used to correct PCR bias computationally, reads within Hamming distance 2 were collapsed together, and singletons that could not be merged were discarded. Reads were aligned against IMGT so that V, D and J genes, CDR3 length and insertions or deletions at six rearrangement sites could be assigned. Within each subset, clonotype counts were normalized to the number of sorted cells before true diversity and Gini coefficients were calculated with the tcR R package. The overlap coefficient, calculated on TCRB nucleotide sequences, was used to quantify repertoire sharing. This immuneACCESS table, as held by TCRdb, lists in-frame sequences with V and J called but not all clones. Of the missing ones, under half trace to an unresolved V gene in checked studies; the others have no known cause. V, J and clone size derive from that table, while D and trimming were established from the DNA sequence. Within this sample are 41,000 or so clones, with approximately 61% of them counted one time only. More than 1.5% of the sample goes to the ten largest clones.

Study-level results and caveats: Only small numbers of individuals were included in the HLA sub-analyses, which left unresolved whether HLA type had any influence on TCRB rearrangement. Type 1 diabetes patients showed a moderate but significant shortening of TCRB CDR3 length in all four CD4+ subsets. Naive, central memory and regulatory TCRB repertoires appeared to be more alike among patients than among healthy donors. Because cDNA rather than genomic DNA was sequenced, highly expressing activated cells could have been over-represented, although no difference in activation and CD3 levels was found between groups. PCR may preferentially amplify shorter templates, but because patient and control samples were amplified and corrected together, any resulting skew would affect both groups equally. At VDJ recombination sites, patients with type 1 diabetes made fewer insertions and deleted more nucleotides, a pattern implying thymic rearrangement abnormalities.

Each donor gave one peripheral blood draw, averaging around 0.11 L, which was collected into heparinised tubes. Naive, central memory, regulatory and stem cell-like memory CD4+ T cells were sorted on a BD FACSAria II using a panel including CD45RO, CCR7, CD25, CD127, CD95 and CD27. Purity was above 95% for every sorted population. PBMCs were isolated immediately by Lymphoprep density gradient centrifugation and stained directly without culture. Samples were stained and sorted in pairs, with one healthy donor and one patient per experiment, so that batch effects were minimized. Sequenced sample: Tregs from blood. The cell subset or site label, read with the paper, signifies: regulatory CD4+ T cells. The chain employs TRBV4-2 and TRBJ2-1; TRBD2 might be the D gene, on 6 matching bases. This receptor was obtained from a man aged 25-45 years with type 1 diabetes. Some clones in this sample may be carry-over from other donors' samples. The encoded CDR3 is CASSQEWARAGRYNEQFF. The DNA sequence reads TGTGCCAGCAGCCAAGAATGGGCGCGGGCGGGACGATACAATGAGCAGTTCTTC.